This entry features one TCR beta chain sequence. The sample belongs to a study of blood T cell repertoires in COVID-19. Study background: Samples taken during acute and convalescent COVID-19 were collected in the United States, Italy and Spain. Sources were T cells, B-cell-depleted T cells, or PBMCs; the material itself was cDNA or gDNA.

CDR1 and CDR2 from the germline V gene are SNHLY and FYNNEI. The CDR3 extends over 15 amino acids. V trimming: 6 bases; J trimming: 5 bases; junction bases outside the gene matches: 11. Cohort assignment relied on participant-reported clinical history. This table comes from immunoSEQ multiplex PCR, and its TCRdb copy is limited to in-frame clones, with some not included. The table includes about 170,000 clones, more than 80% detected once. Input material: PBMCs or T cells enriched from blood (not recorded which). The TCR comes from a man aged 50 to 59 who had recovered from COVID-19. The chain has TRBV2 and TRBJ2-7; 9 nucleotides agree with TRBD2. DNA for the CDR3: TGTGCCAGCAGCTCAACCGGCCTAGCGGGGAACGAGCAGTACTTC. This sequence encodes CASSSTGLAGNEQYF.